This T cell receptor (beta chain) was recorded in a study of blood T cell repertoires in COVID-19. Looking at the study overall: T cells, B-cell-depleted T cells, or PBMCs supplied cDNA or gDNA.

Study processing details: Researchers report that nucleated cell counts were estimated from reference gene primer amplification. The data were produced by immunoSEQ multiplex PCR, yet TCRdb's version contains in-frame clones alone and is incomplete. V and J calls plus clone size are reproduced from that table; the DNA served to infer D and trimming. The sample consists of more than 70,000 clones, 86% of them appearing once. Germline V gene lookup returns CDR1 LNHNV and CDR2 YYDKDF (reference sequence). The CDR3 is 14 residues long. V gave up 5 bases and J gave up 6 bases; unmatched junction bases: 7.

V gene TRBV15 combines with J gene TRBJ1-1; TRBD1 agrees at 9 bases. Sequenced material: peripheral blood. This TCR was sampled from a man aged 80 or over with active or convalescent COVID-19. The CDR3 loop is CATSDGTGFSEAFF. Here the CDR3 DNA reads TGTGCCACCAGCGACGGGACAGGGTTTTCTGAAGCTTTCTTT.